This T cell receptor beta chain was captured in a study of OX40 agonist ivuxolimab in advanced cancers. Overall study context: Patients in dose escalation had liver, melanoma, kidney or head and neck cancers.

This clone occurred a few times. TCRdb's table, derived via immunoSEQ multiplex PCR, lists solely in-frame clones and lacks some. The table lists around 51,000 clones, about four fifths of them singletons, with around 2.8% in the top ten. The receptor was isolated from an adult with an advanced solid tumor such as melanoma, head and neck, liver or kidney cancer. The sample consisted of CD4+ or CD8+ T cells sorted from blood, taken in a trial of the OX40 agonist ivuxolimab.

The CDR3: CASMGGQGRQPQHF. The CDR3 DNA reads TGTGCCAGCATGGGGGGGCAGGGCCGACAGCCCCAGCATTTT. The V and J genes are TRBV27 and TRBJ1-5, with D tentatively TRBD1 (6 bases). The V and J ends lost 7 bases and 7 bases respectively, with 17 bases between them. Looked up from germline, CDR1 is MNHEY and CDR2 is SMNVEV (reference sequence). The CDR3 consists of 14 residues.